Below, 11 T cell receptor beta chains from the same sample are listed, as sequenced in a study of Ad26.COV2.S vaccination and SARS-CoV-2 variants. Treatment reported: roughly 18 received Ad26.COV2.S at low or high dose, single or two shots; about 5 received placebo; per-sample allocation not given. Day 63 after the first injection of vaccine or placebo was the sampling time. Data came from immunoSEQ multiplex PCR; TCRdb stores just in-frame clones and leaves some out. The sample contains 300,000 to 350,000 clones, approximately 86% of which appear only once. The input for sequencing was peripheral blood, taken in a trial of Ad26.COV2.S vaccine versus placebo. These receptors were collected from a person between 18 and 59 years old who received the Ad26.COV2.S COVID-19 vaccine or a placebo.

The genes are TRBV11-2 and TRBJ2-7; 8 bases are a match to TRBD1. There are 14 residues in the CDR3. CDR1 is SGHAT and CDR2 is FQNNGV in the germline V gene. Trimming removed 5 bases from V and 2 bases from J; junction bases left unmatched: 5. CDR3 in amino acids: CASSPRTGPYEQYF. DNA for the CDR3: TGTGCCAGCAGCCCAAGGACAGGGCCCTACGAGCAGTACTTC.

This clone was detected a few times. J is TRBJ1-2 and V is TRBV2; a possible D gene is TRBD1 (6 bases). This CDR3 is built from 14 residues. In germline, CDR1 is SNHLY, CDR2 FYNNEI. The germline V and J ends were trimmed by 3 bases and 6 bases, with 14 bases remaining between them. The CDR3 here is CASSENNRENGYTF. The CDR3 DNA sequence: TGTGCCAGCAGTGAGAACAACAGGGAAAATGGCTACACCTTC.

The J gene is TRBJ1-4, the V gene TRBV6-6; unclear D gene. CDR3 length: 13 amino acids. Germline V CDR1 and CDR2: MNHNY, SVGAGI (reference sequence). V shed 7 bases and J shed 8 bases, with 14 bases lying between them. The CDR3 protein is CASMQHGGEKLFF. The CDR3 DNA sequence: TGTGCCAGCATGCAACACGGAGGAGAAAAACTGTTTTTT.

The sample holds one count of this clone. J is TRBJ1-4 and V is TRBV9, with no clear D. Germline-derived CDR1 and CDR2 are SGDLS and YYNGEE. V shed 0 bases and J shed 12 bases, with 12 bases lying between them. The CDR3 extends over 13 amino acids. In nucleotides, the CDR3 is TGTGCCAGCAGCGTAGCTAAGGGCAGCGAACTGTTTTTT. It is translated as CASSVAKGSELFF.

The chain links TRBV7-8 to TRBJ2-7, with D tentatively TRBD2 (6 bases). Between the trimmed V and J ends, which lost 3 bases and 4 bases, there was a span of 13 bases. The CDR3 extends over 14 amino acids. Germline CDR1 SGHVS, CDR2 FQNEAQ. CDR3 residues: CASSLMWGGYEQYF. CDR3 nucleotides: TGTGCCAGCAGCTTGATGTGGGGAGGATACGAGCAGTACTTC.

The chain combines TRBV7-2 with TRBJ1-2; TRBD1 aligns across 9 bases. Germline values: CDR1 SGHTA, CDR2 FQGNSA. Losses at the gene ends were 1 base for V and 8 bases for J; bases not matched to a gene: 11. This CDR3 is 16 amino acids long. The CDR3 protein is CASSLDTGGSLVGYTF. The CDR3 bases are TGTGCCAGCAGCTTAGATACAGGGGGCTCCCTTGTGGGCTACACCTTC. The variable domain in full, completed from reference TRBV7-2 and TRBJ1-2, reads GAGVSQSPSNKVTEKGKDVELRCDPISGHTALYWYRQSLGQGLEFLIYFQGNSAPDKSGLPSDRFSAERTGGSVSTLTIQRTQQEDSAVYLCASSLDTGGSLVGYTFGSGTRLTVV.

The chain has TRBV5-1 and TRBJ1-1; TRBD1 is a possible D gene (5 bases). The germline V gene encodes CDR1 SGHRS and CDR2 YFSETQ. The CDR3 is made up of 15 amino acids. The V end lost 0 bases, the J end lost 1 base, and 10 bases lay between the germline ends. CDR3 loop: CASSLEYGQNTEAFF. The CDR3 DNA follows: TGCGCCAGCAGCTTGGAATACGGACAGAACACTGAAGCTTTCTTT.

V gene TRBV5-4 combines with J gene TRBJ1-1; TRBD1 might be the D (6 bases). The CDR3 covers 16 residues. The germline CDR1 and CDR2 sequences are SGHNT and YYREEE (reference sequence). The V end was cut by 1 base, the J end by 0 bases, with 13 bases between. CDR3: CASSLTGRGMNTEAFF. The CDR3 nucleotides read TGTGCCAGCAGCTTGACAGGGAGGGGGATGAACACTGAAGCTTTCTTT.

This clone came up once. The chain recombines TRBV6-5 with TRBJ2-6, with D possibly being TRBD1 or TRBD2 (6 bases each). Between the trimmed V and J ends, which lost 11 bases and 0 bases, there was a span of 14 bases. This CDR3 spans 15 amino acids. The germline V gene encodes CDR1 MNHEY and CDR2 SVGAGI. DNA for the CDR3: TGTGCCTGTAAGGGGGGCAACTCTGGGGCCAACGTCCTGACTTTC. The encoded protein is CACKGGNSGANVLTF.

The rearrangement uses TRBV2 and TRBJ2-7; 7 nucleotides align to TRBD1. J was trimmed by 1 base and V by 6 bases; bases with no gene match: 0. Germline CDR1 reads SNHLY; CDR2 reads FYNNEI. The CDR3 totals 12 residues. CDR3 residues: CASSRGSYEQYF. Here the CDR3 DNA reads TGTGCCAGCAGCAGGGGGTCCTACGAGCAGTACTTC.

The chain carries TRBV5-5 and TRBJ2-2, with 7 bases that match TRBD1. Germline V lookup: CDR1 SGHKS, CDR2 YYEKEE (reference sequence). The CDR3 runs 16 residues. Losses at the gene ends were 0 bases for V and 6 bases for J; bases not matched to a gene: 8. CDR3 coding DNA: TGTGCCAGCAGCTTGGCCGGACAGGACATTGCCGGGGAGCTGTTTTTT. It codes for CASSLAGQDIAGELFF.